Listed below are T cell receptor beta chains from one sample, sequenced in a study of blood T cell repertoires in COVID-19. Data came from immunoSEQ multiplex PCR; TCRdb stores just in-frame clones and leaves some out. The table lists 150,000 or so clones, around 90% of them singletons, with 3.5% to 4.5% in the top ten. Material for sequencing was PBMCs or T cells enriched from blood (not recorded which). Every receptor here comes from a woman between 35 and 50 years old who had been exposed to COVID-19. Each CDR3 is given with its conserved first and last residue. The D gene is left open where the match is weak. Only part of the rows carry a size: once, few, many, or a class if the clone is expanded.

j_call: TRBJ1-5; v_call: TRBV5-6; clone_size: .; d_call: TRBD1; cdr3_aa: CASSSRDREYQPQHF; cdr3_nt: TGTGCCAGCAGCTCAAGGGACAGGGAATATCAGCCCCAGCATTTT
j_call: TRBJ2-1; v_call: TRBV19; clone_size: once; d_call: .; cdr3_aa: CASSLLRSPYNEQFF; cdr3_nt: TGTGCCAGTAGTCTCCTCAGGTCCCCGTACAATGAGCAGTTCTTC
j_call: TRBJ2-2; v_call: TRBV10-3; clone_size: .; d_call: .; cdr3_aa: CAISESPGDVLFF; cdr3_nt: TGTGCCATCAGTGAGTCCCCAGGTGACGTGCTGTTTTTT
j_call: TRBJ2-7; v_call: TRBV4-3; clone_size: .; d_call: .; cdr3_aa: CASSQDFSRSEQYF; cdr3_nt: TGCGCCAGCAGCCAAGATTTTAGCCGTAGCGAGCAGTACTTC
j_call: TRBJ1-1; v_call: TRBV19; clone_size: .; d_call: .; cdr3_aa: CASSKFNRANTEAFF; cdr3_nt: TGTGCCAGTAGTAAATTCAACAGAGCGAACACTGAAGCTTTCTTT
j_call: TRBJ2-2; v_call: TRBV28; clone_size: .; d_call: TRBD1; cdr3_aa: CASRGGQGATGELFF; cdr3_nt: TGTGCCAGCAGGGGAGGACAGGGGGCCACCGGGGAGCTGTTTTTT
j_call: TRBJ2-7; v_call: TRBV5-1; clone_size: .; d_call: TRBD2; cdr3_aa: CASSIRGGYEQYF; cdr3_nt: TGCGCCAGCAGCATTCGCGGGGGCTACGAGCAGTACTTC
j_call: TRBJ2-1; v_call: TRBV27; clone_size: .; d_call: .; cdr3_aa: CASSLLGGDNNEQFF; cdr3_nt: TGTGCCAGCAGTTTATTAGGGGGGGATAACAATGAGCAGTTCTTC
j_call: TRBJ1-4; v_call: TRBV5-1; clone_size: .; d_call: .; cdr3_aa: CASSLAGGGVANEKLFF; cdr3_nt: TGCGCCAGCAGCTTGGCCGGAGGAGGGGTGGCTAATGAAAAACTGTTTTTT
j_call: TRBJ1-1; v_call: TRBV6-5; clone_size: .; d_call: .; cdr3_aa: CASSRDTPSEAFF; cdr3_nt: TGTGCCAGCAGTCGGGACACCCCCTCTGAAGCTTTCTTT
j_call: TRBJ2-6; v_call: TRBV7-3; clone_size: .; d_call: .; cdr3_aa: CASSLGPAGANVLTF; cdr3_nt: TGTGCCAGCAGCTTAGGGCCCGCGGGGGCCAACGTCCTGACTTTC
j_call: TRBJ2-4; v_call: TRBV25-1; clone_size: .; d_call: TRBD2; cdr3_aa: CASSESAGGSTKNIQYF; cdr3_nt: TGTGCCAGCAGTGAATCCGCGGGCGGGAGTACCAAAAACATTCAGTACTTC
j_call: TRBJ1-2; v_call: TRBV5-1; clone_size: once; d_call: TRBD1; cdr3_aa: CASSPGQGAGGYTF; cdr3_nt: TGCGCCAGCAGCCCGGGACAGGGGGCTGGTGGCTACACCTTC
j_call: TRBJ2-2; v_call: TRBV7-2; clone_size: .; d_call: TRBD2; cdr3_aa: CASSLSTSPGELFF; cdr3_nt: TGTGCCAGCAGCTTATCGACTAGCCCCGGGGAGCTGTTTTTT
j_call: TRBJ2-1; v_call: TRBV9; clone_size: once; d_call: TRBD1; cdr3_aa: CASSGAGTGLNEQFF; cdr3_nt: TGTGCCAGCAGCGGAGCCGGGACAGGGCTGAATGAGCAGTTCTTC
j_call: TRBJ2-7; v_call: TRBV29-1; clone_size: .; d_call: .; cdr3_aa: CSIGLAGHEQYF; cdr3_nt: TGCAGCATTGGGCTGGCGGGGCACGAGCAGTACTTC
j_call: TRBJ1-2; v_call: TRBV28; clone_size: .; d_call: TRBD1; cdr3_aa: CASSQTHRGRRIHYGYTF; cdr3_nt: TGTGCCAGCAGTCAAACCCACAGGGGGCGACGGATTCACTATGGCTACACCTTC
j_call: TRBJ1-2; v_call: TRBV11-2; clone_size: .; d_call: .; cdr3_aa: CASSFRVGGYGYTF; cdr3_nt: TGTGCCAGCAGCTTCAGGGTGGGGGGCTATGGCTACACCTTC
j_call: TRBJ1-6; v_call: TRBV27; clone_size: .; d_call: TRBD1; cdr3_aa: CASSAQTGGFSSPLHF; cdr3_nt: TGTGCCAGCAGTGCCCAGACAGGGGGCTTCAGTTCACCCCTCCACTTT
j_call: TRBJ1-6; v_call: TRBV6-5; clone_size: .; d_call: TRBD1; cdr3_aa: CASRGDRASPLHF; cdr3_nt: TGTGCCAGCAGGGGGGACAGGGCCTCACCCCTCCACTTT